This is a list of T cell receptor beta chains from one sample in a study of T cells in Graves' hyperthyroidism and ophthalmopathy. TCRdb analysed the multiplex PCR reads with MiXCR anew, one entry per CDR3 protein. Of a few hundred thousand distinct CDR3 sequences listed, less than 25% are singletons. Sequences were obtained from blood. The receptors shown here come from a man younger than 35 with Graves' hyperthyroidism. The CDR3 runs from the conserved cysteine through the conserved F or W. The order of the fields is CDR3 protein, CDR3 DNA, V gene, clone size, CDR3 length, J gene, D gene. D genes are given only for firm matches. Clone size, where shown, is once, few, many, or a class for clones that have expanded.

CDR3aa: CAWSLVMNTEAFF
CDR3nt: TGTGCCTGGAGTCTGGTTATGAACACTGAAGCTTTCTTT
v_gene: TRBV30
abundance: many
len: 13
j_gene: TRBJ1-1
d_gene: NA

CDR3aa: CASSLSTRADTQYF
CDR3nt: TGTGCCAGCAGCTTATCCACTAGGGCAGATACGCAGTATTTT
v_gene: TRBV6-5
abundance: NA
len: 14
j_gene: TRBJ2-3
d_gene: NA

CDR3aa: CSVVPSVGEQYF
CDR3nt: TGCAGCGTTGTTCCTAGCGTGGGCGAGCAGTACTTC
v_gene: TRBV29-1
abundance: NA
len: 12
j_gene: TRBJ2-7
d_gene: NA

CDR3aa: CASSLSPTGGSEQYF
CDR3nt: TGTGCCAGCAGTTTATCCCCGACAGGGGGGAGCGAGCAGTACTTC
v_gene: TRBV28
abundance: many
len: 15
j_gene: TRBJ2-7
d_gene: TRBD1

CDR3aa: CASSYGTGVQTQYF
CDR3nt: TGTGCCAGCAGCTACGGAACAGGTGTCCAGACCCAGTACTTC
v_gene: TRBV5-6
abundance: few
len: 14
j_gene: TRBJ2-5
d_gene: NA

CDR3aa: CASSLSGQGAVWNQPQHF
CDR3nt: TGTGCCAGCAGTTTATCCGGTCAGGGGGCAGTATGGAATCAGCCCCAGCATTTT
v_gene: TRBV27
abundance: many
len: 18
j_gene: TRBJ1-5
d_gene: TRBD1

CDR3aa: CASSYSQGQHYGYTF
CDR3nt: TGTGCCAGCAGTTACTCACAGGGACAGCACTATGGCTACACCTTC
v_gene: TRBV6-5
abundance: many
len: 15
j_gene: TRBJ1-2
d_gene: TRBD1

CDR3aa: CASSLHPKGYTF
CDR3nt: TGTGCCAGCAGTTTACACCCGAAGGGCTACACCTTC
v_gene: TRBV28
abundance: NA
len: 12
j_gene: TRBJ1-2
d_gene: NA

CDR3aa: CASSQQGGNYGYTF
CDR3nt: TGTGCCAGCAGTCAGCAGGGCGGGAACTATGGCTACACCTTC
v_gene: TRBV28
abundance: many
len: 14
j_gene: TRBJ1-2
d_gene: NA

CDR3aa: CSARARGGRAGELFF
CDR3nt: TGCAGTGCTAGAGCTCGGGGGGGCCGGGCCGGGGAGCTGTTTTTT
v_gene: TRBV20-1
abundance: few
len: 15
j_gene: TRBJ2-2
d_gene: TRBD2

CDR3aa: CASSYSIPYEQYF
CDR3nt: TGTGCCAGCAGTTACTCCATACCCTACGAGCAGTACTTC
v_gene: TRBV6-2/TRBV6-3
abundance: many
len: 13
j_gene: TRBJ2-7
d_gene: NA

CDR3aa: CSARRAGAEACF
CDR3nt: TGCAGCGCCAGGCGAGCGGGGGCTGAAGCTTGCTTT
v_gene: TRBV29-1
abundance: NA
len: 12
j_gene: TRBJ1-1
d_gene: NA

CDR3aa: CASSFGTRAYGYTF
CDR3nt: TGTGCCAGCAGTTTTGGGACACGCGCCTATGGCTACACCTTC
v_gene: TRBV12-3/TRBV12-4
abundance: many
len: 14
j_gene: TRBJ1-2
d_gene: NA

CDR3aa: CASSDPPAEAFF
CDR3nt: TGTGCCAGCAGTGACCCCCCGGCTGAAGCTTTCTTT
v_gene: TRBV6-1
abundance: many
len: 12
j_gene: TRBJ1-1
d_gene: NA

CDR3aa: CAWRDRDRAHQPQHF
CDR3nt: TGTGCCTGGAGGGACCGGGACAGGGCCCACCAGCCCCAGCATTTT
v_gene: TRBV30
abundance: many
len: 15
j_gene: TRBJ1-5
d_gene: TRBD1

CDR3aa: CAISDPGQEYGYTF
CDR3nt: TGTGCCATCAGTGATCCGGGACAGGAATATGGCTACACCTTC
v_gene: TRBV10-3
abundance: NA
len: 14
j_gene: TRBJ1-2
d_gene: TRBD1